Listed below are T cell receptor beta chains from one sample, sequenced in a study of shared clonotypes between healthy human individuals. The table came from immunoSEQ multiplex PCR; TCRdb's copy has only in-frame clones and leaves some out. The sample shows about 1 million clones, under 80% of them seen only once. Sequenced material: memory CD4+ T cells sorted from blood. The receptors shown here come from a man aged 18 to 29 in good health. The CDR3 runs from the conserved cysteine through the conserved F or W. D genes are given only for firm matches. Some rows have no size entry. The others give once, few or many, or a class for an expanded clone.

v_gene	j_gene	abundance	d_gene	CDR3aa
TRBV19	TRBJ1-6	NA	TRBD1	CASSTLDDRARRPLHF
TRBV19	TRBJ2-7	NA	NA	CASSLGRAYEQYF
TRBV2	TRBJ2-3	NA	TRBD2	CASKVASGTDTQYF
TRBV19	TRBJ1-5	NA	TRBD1	CASSDAGTGGNQPQHF
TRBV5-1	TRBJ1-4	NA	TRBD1	CASSPGQGHGKLFF
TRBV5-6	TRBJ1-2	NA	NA	CASSLVYGYTF
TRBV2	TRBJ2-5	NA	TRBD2	CASSQGTSGMETQYF
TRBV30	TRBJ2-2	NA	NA	CAWSVIWGAGELFF
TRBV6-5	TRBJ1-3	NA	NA	CASGKGRTSGNTIYF
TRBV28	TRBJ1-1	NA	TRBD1	CASSSPPGQVGAFF
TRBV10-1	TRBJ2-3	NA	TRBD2	CASSPGGSTDTQYF
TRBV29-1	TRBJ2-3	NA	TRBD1	CSVRGTGDRDTQYF
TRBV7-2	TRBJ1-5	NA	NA	CASSPDVYSNQPQHF
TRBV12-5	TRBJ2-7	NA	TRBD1	CASGRGLEQYF
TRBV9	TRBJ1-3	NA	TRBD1	CASSAEGAYWGGNTIYF
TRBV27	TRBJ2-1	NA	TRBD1	CASSSSNPGQGDQGPGVRFF
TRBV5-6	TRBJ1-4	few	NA	CASSLVGPDNEKLFF
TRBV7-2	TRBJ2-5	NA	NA	CASSNLIRETQYF
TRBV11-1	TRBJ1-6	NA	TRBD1	CASSLEGTVNSPLHF
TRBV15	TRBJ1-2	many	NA	CATSRVGQGRKPYGYTF
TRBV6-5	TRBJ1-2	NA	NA	CASSDGGRTYGYTF
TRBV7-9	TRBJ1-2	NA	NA	CASSLAGSRRFAYGYTF
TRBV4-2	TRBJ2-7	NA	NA	CASSPLQGPAYEQYF
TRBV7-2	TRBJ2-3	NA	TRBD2	CASTWLAGWNTQYF
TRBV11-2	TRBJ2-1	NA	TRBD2	CASSLKAGDYNEQFF
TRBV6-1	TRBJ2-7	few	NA	CASSLWFESYEQYF
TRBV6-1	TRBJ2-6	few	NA	CASSEGFDSSGANVLTF
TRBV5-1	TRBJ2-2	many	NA	CASSLSTGSNTGELFF
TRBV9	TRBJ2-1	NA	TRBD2	CASSVATSGRNEQFF
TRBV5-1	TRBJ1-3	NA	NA	CASSPQPQGDGNTIYF
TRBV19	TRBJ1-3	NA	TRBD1	CASKGRTGDLSSSGNTIYF
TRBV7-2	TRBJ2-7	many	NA	CASSLAAGAGYEQYF
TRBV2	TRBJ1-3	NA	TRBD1	CASSGQGSGNTIYF
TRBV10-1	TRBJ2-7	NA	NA	CASSELDYSEQYF
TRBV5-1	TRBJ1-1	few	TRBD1	CASSLMTGTEAFF
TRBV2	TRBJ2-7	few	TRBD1	CASRGTGAYEQYF
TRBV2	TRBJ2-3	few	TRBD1	CASSPGQGGADTQYF
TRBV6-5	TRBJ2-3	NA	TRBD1	CASSYDTGGDTQYF
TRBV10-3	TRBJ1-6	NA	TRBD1	CAISPDRERNSPLHF
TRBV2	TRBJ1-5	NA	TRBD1	CASSAIPGQRPQHF
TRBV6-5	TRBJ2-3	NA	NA	CASSTQDTQYF
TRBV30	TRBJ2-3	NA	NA	CAWTKRGRGLTDTQYF
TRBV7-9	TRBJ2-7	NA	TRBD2	CASSGLGYEQYF
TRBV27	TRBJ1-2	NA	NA	CASSLRQGNYGYTF
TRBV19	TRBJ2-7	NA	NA	CASSIGPSFEQYF